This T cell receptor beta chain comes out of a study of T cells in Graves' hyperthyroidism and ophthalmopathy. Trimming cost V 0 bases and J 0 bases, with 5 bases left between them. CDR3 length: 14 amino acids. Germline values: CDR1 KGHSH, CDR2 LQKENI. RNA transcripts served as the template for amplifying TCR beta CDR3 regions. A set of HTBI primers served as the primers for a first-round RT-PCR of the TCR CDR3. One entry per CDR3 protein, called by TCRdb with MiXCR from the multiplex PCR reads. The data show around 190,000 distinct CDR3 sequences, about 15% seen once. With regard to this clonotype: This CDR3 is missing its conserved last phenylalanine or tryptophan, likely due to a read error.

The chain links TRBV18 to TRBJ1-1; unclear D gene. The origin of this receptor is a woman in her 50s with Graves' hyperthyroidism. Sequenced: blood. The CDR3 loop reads CASSPPSVNTEAFL. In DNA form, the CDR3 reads TGTGCCAGCTCACCACCGTCAGTGAACACTGAAGCTTTCCTT.